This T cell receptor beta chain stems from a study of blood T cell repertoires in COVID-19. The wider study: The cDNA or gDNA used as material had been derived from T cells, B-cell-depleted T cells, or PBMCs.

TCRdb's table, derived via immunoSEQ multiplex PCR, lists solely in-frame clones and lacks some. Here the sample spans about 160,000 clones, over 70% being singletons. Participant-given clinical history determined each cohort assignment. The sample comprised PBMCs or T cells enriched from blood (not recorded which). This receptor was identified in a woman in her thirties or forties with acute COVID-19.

In DNA form, the CDR3 reads TGCGCCAGCAGTGACAGGGGGCGCGGCACCACCTACGAGCAGTACTTC. Translated: CASSDRGRGTTYEQYF. The genes are TRBV10-2 and TRBJ2-7; 8 bases fit TRBD1. There are 16 residues in the CDR3. Losses at the gene ends were 3 bases for V and 2 bases for J; bases not matched to a gene: 9. Germline values: CDR1 WSHSY, CDR2 SAAADI.